This is a list of T cell receptor beta chains from one sample in a study of breast tumors, draining lymph nodes, adjacent tissues. TCRdb passed the multiplex PCR reads through MiXCR, listing each CDR3 protein once. In the table there are about 230,000 distinct CDR3 sequences, about 34% of which are singletons. The sequenced sample was axillary lymph node tissue. The receptors here all came from a female donor with breast cancer. Some clones in this sample may be carry-over from other donors' samples. Each CDR3 is given with its conserved first and last residue. A D gene is named only where the DNA matches it firmly. The size field is filled for only some rows; it gives once, few, many or a size class.

>TRBJ2-1|many|.|TRBV7-9|17
TGTGCCAGCAGCCCCGGCGGGAAGCGGACGAGCTACAATGAGCAGTTCTTC
CASSPGGKRTSYNEQFF
>TRBJ2-5|many|TRBD1|TRBV7-9|15
TGTGCCAGCAGCTTAGCAACAGGGGTCCAAGAGACCCAGTACTTC
CASSLATGVQETQYF
>TRBJ2-2|many|.|TRBV5-1|15
TGCGCCAGCAGCTTGGGGGATACTCGGGCCGGGGAGCTGTTTTTT
CASSLGDTRAGELFF
>TRBJ2-1|many|TRBD2|TRBV11-3|15
TGTGCCAGCAGCCCTATCGTAGCGGGAGGCAATGAGCAGTTCTTC
CASSPIVAGGNEQFF
>TRBJ1-1|few|.|TRBV6-1|13
TGTGCCAGCATCCGGGGGTGGTACACTGAAGCTTTCTTT
CASIRGWYTEAFF
>TRBJ2-7|many|.|TRBV3-1|13
TGTGCCAGCAGCCACGACAGGAACTACGAGCAGTACTTC
CASSHDRNYEQYF
>TRBJ1-1|few|.|TRBV5-1|15
TGCGCCAGCAGCCTAGTTGGGACGGCGAACACTGAAGCCCTCTTT
CASSLVGTANTEALF
>TRBJ2-2|many|TRBD2|TRBV5-1|15
TGCGCCAGCAGCTTTAGCGGGAGGGACACCGGGGAGCTGTTTTTT
CASSFSGRDTGELFF
>TRBJ2-7|many|TRBD1|TRBV29-1|14
TGCAGCGTTGATTCTGGGCAGGGGGTTTACGAGCAGTACTTC
CSVDSGQGVYEQYF
>TRBJ1-4|many|TRBD1|TRBV6-5|15
TGTGCCAGCAGACCCGGGACAGCGAGTAATGAAAAACTGTTTTTT
CASRPGTASNEKLFF
>TRBJ1-5|many|TRBD1|TRBV20-1|14
TGCAGTGCTAGCCGGGGACAGGCTATACAGCCCCAGCATTTT
CSASRGQAIQPQHF
>TRBJ2-7|many|TRBD2|TRBV5-1|15
TGCGCCAGCAGCACCCTTGGGGCGGGAGAGAACGAGCAGTACTTC
CASSTLGAGENEQYF
>TRBJ2-2|many|TRBD1|TRBV20-1|16
TGCAGTGCTGCAAGATCAGGGGGCGCATTTACCGGGGAGCTGTTTTTT
CSAARSGGAFTGELFF
>TRBJ1-3|many|.|TRBV19|15
TGTGCCAGTAGTCCTTCCGATAGCTCTGGAAACACCATATATTTT
CASSPSDSSGNTIYF
>TRBJ2-2|.|.|TRBV20-1|16
TGCAGTGCTAGAGATAGGAGACAACCGAACACCGGGGAGCTGTTTTTT
CSARDRRQPNTGELFF
>TRBJ2-5|many|TRBD1|TRBV20-1|11
TGCAGTGCCAGACAGGGTGAGACCCAGTCCTTC
CSARQGETQSF
>TRBJ2-7|many|TRBD2|TRBV12-3/TRBV12-4|16
TGTGCCAGCAGTTTAGGTCTTACTAGCGGCCCCTACGAGCAGTACTTC
CASSLGLTSGPYEQYF
>TRBJ2-1|.|TRBD2|TRBV20-1|14
TGCAGTGCTGCGGCACTAGCGGGATACACTGAGCAGTTCTTC
CSAAALAGYTEQFF
>TRBJ2-2|.|TRBD2|TRBV19|13
TGTGCCAGTAAGGGGACTAGCCACGGGGAGCTGTTTTTT
CASKGTSHGELFF
>TRBJ2-5|once|TRBD2|TRBV7-9|17
TGTGCCAGCAGCCCGAGACTAGCTGGAGCTCCTCAAGAGACCCAGTGCTTC
CASSPRLAGAPQETQCF
>TRBJ1-6|many|.|TRBV30|13
TGTGCCTGGAGTGCTGGGCTCAATTCACCCCTCCACTTT
CAWSAGLNSPLHF
>TRBJ1-1|.|.|TRBV9|14
TGTGCCAGCAGCGTAGCTGGGGGGAACACTGAAGCTTTCTTT
CASSVAGGNTEAFF
>TRBJ2-7|many|TRBD2|TRBV6-1|15
TGTGCCAGCAGTGTAGGACTAGCGGGAAACTACGAGCAGTACTTC
CASSVGLAGNYEQYF
>TRBJ2-5|many|TRBD2|TRBV6-5|14
TGTGCCAGCAGGACTAGCGTCTACCAAGAGACCCAGTACTTC
CASRTSVYQETQYF